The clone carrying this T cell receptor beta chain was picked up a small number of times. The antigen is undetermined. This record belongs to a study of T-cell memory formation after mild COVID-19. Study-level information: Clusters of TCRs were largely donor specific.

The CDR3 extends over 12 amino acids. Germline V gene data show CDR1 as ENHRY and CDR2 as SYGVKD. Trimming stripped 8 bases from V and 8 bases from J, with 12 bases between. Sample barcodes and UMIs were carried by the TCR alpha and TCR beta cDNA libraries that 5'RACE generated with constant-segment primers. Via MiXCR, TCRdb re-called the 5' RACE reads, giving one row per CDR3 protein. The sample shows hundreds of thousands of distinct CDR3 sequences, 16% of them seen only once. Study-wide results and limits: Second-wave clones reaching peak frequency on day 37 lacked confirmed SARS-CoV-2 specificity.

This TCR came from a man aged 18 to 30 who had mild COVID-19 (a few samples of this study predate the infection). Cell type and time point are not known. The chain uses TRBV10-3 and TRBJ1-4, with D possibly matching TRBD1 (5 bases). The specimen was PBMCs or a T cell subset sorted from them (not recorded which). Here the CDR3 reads CAIRAGQEKLFF. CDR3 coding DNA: TGTGCCATCCGGGCGGGGCAGGAAAAACTGTTTTTT.